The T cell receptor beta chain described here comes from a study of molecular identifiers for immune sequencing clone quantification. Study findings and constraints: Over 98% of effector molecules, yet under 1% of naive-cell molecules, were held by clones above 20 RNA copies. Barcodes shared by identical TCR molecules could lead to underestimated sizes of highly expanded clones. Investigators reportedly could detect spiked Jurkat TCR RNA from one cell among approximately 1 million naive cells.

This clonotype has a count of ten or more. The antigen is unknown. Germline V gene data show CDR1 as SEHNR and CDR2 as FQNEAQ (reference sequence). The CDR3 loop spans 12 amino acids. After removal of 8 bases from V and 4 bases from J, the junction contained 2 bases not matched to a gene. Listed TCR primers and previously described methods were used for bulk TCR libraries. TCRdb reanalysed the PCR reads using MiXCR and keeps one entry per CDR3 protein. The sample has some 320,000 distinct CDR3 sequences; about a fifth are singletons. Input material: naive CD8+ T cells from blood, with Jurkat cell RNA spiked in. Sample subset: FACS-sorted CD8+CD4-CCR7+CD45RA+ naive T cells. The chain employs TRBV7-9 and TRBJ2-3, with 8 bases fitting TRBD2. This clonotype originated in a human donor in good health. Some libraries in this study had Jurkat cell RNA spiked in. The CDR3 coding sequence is TGTGCCAGCGTACTAGCGGCAGATACGCAGTATTTT. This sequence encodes CASVLAADTQYF.